This T cell receptor (beta chain) was obtained from a study of T cells in Graves' hyperthyroidism and ophthalmopathy. Study-wide results and limits: Blood shared most expanded thyroid clonotypes above 0.001. The model's output predicted ophthalmopathy at a median of 6.5 months prior to onset.

TCR beta CDR3 region amplification was performed from RNA transcripts. In the first-round RT-PCR of the TCR CDR3, the HTBI primer set was used. TCRdb fed the multiplex PCR reads into MiXCR, producing one record per CDR3 protein. Of around 300,000 distinct CDR3 sequences detected, less than 20% appear once; the ten largest clones hold under 45%. This clonotype was found a few times. Its antigen is not known. The CDR3 sequence is 18 residues long. Trimming took 2 bases from V and 0 from J; bases not matched to a gene: 8. Germline CDR1 is SGHRS and CDR2 is YFSETQ. The TCR originated in a man between 45 and 60 years old with Graves' ophthalmopathy. The chain carries TRBV5-1 and TRBJ2-3, with TRBD2 matching 11 bases. Sample: blood. The CDR3 region is CASSLFLAGGPSTDTQYF. For the CDR3, the DNA is TGCGCCAGCAGCTTATTTCTAGCGGGAGGTCCCAGCACAGATACGCAGTATTTT.